The clone carrying this TCR beta chain was counted between two and nine times. Antigen specificity is unknown. Unmatched junction bases numbered 4, after V lost 3 bases and J lost 4 bases. The V gene's germline CDR1 is LNHDA and CDR2 SQIVND (reference sequence). The CDR3 has 15 amino acids. Some clones are missing from TCRdb's copy, which holds only in-frame ones; the method was immunoSEQ multiplex PCR. This table has tens of thousands of clones, roughly 54% appearing once. The data were taken from a study of cytotoxic CD8 clonotypes in ibrutinib-treated CLL. Study conclusions and caveats: Public clonotypes showed up rarely, and on treatment they shrank or held steady. While tracking circulating CD8+ T-cell counts, baseline clonality exceeded that of age-matched healthy donors.

The gene calls are TRBV19 and TRBJ2-7; TRBD1 aligns across 12 bases. Sequencing used PBMCs, obtained at disease progression, from a patient treated with ibrutinib. The sequence came from a human donor with chronic lymphocytic leukemia. The CDR3 DNA follows: TGTGCCAGTAGTATTTGGGGACAGGGGGCGTACGAGCAGTACTTC. Encoded protein: CASSIWGQGAYEQYF.